This is a list of T cell receptor beta chains from one sample in a study of tumor-infiltrating lymphocytes in primary liver carcinoma. TCRdb re-called the multiplex PCR reads through MiXCR, storing one row per CDR3 protein. Of about 54,000 distinct CDR3 sequences in the sample, around three quarters were seen once. Specimen: liver tumor tissue from sampling region 2. These receptors all stem from a man aged 40-49 years with primary liver carcinoma and hepatitis B virus infection. Both conserved end residues are trimmed from each CDR3. Fields, in order: J gene, V gene, CDR3 length, clone size, CDR3 protein. Some rows mark clone size as missing; the rest say once, few, many or name a class of expanded clone.

>TRBJ2-1|TRBV6-7|17|many
ASSYVEAARRGGDNEQF
>TRBJ2-3|TRBV4-2|15|-
AGSQEEGAGGVDTQY
>TRBJ1-2|TRBV12-3/TRBV12-4|13|-
ASSFRDRPFYSYA
>TRBJ2-2|TRBV5-4|14|many
ASSLAERGNTGELF
>TRBJ2-3|TRBV5-1|13|-
ASSLAPAATVTQY
>TRBJ2-2|TRBV4-1|16|many
ASSQDPLRGADTGELF
>TRBJ2-2|TRBV11-2|12|-
ASCLSSGTGELF
>TRBJ2-1|TRBV3-1|13|-
ASSRREGRNNGQF
>TRBJ2-1|TRBV11-2|20|-
ASSLSYGGPVKQVRFYNERF
>TRBJ1-1|TRBV4-1|12|-
ASKRPTMNTEAF
>TRBJ2-7|TRBV28|9|many
ASADWDEQY
>TRBJ1-5|TRBV12-3/TRBV12-4|9|-
ASSLDQPHH
>TRBJ2-2|TRBV29-1|13|-
SVEDAAGAPGELS
>TRBJ2-1|TRBV6-4|11|many
ASSDSEHNEQF